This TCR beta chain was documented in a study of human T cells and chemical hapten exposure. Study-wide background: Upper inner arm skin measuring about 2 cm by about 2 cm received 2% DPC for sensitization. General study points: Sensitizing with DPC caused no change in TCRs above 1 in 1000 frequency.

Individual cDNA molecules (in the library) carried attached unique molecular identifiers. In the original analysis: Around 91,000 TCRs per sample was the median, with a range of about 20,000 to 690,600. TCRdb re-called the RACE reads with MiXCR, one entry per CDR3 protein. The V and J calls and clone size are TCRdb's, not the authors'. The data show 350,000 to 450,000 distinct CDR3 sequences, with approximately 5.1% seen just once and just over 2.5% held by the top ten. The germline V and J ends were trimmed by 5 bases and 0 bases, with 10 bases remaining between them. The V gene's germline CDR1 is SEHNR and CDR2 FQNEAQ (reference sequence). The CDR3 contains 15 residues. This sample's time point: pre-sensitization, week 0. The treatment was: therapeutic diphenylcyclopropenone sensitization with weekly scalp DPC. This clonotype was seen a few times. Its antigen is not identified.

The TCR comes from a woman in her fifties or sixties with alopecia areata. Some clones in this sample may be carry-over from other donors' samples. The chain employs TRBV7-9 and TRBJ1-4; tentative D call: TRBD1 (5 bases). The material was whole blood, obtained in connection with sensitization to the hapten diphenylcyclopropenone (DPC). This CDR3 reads CASSVGTATNEKLFF. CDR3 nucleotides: TGTGCCAGCAGCGTCGGGACGGCAACTAATGAAAAACTGTTTTTT.